The 22 T cell receptor beta chains below all came from one sample that was sequenced in a study of identical twins. TCRdb processed the 5' RACE reads anew with MiXCR; each CDR3 protein has one entry. The sample comprises 640,000 or so distinct CDR3 sequences, around 6% of which are singletons, and under 2% rests with the top ten. The sample consisted of naive T cells sorted from blood. The receptors stem from a young man in good health.

The V gene is TRBV21-1, the J gene TRBJ2-7; no DNA check was done on the table's D call, TRBD1. TRBV21-1 is deemed a pseudogene. The CDR3 consists of 16 residues. CDR3 in amino acids: CASSGHYRGGFYEQYF. Written as DNA, the CDR3 is TGTGCCAGCAGCGGCCACTACAGGGGGGGTTTCTACGAGCAGTACTTC.

This clonotype appeared a few times. The rearrangement uses TRBV5-1 and TRBJ1-5; 7 positions agree with TRBD1. The length of the CDR3 is 15 residues. Germline CDR1 reads SGHRS; CDR2 reads YFSETQ. With 0 bases clipped from V and 6 bases from J, the junction kept 6 bases outside the gene matches. The CDR3 DNA is TGCGCCAGCAGCTTGGGAGACAGGGCGGGTCAGCCCCAGCATTTT. Translating it yields CASSLGDRAGQPQHF.

In this sample, this clonotype turned up many times. The V and J genes are TRBV24-1 and TRBJ2-1, with D perhaps matching TRBD1 (6 bases). Per germline, CDR1 KGHDR and CDR2 SFDVKD. Trimming cost V 0 bases and J 0 bases, with 11 bases left between them. This CDR3 has 17 residues. The CDR3 reads CATSDLPGASSYNEQFF. CDR3 coding DNA: TGTGCCACCAGTGATTTGCCAGGGGCCAGCTCCTACAATGAGCAGTTCTTC.

The gene calls are TRBV6-5 and TRBJ1-2; D gene ambiguous. Per germline, CDR1 MNHEY and CDR2 SVGAGI. There are 17 residues in the CDR3. The ends were cut back, 0 bases at V and 5 bases at J, with 19 bases in the middle. DNA of the CDR3: TGTGCCAGCAGTTACTCCCCGCTTCTCATGGACGATTATGGCTACACCTTC. As protein: CASSYSPLLMDDYGYTF.

In its sample, this clonotype was seen many times. The J gene is TRBJ2-4, the V gene TRBV7-9; TRBD2 might be the D (6 bases). Trimming took off 2 bases at V and 0 bases at J, with 14 bases between the two ends. Germline lookup yields CDR1 SEHNR and CDR2 FQNEAQ (reference sequence). The CDR3 is 17 residues long. The CDR3 sequence: CASSLFSGGVAKNIQYF. CDR3 in DNA: TGTGCCAGCAGCTTATTCTCCGGAGGGGTAGCCAAAAACATTCAGTACTTC.

V is TRBV6-2 or TRBV6-3 and J is TRBJ2-7, with 9 nucleotides matching TRBD1. CDR3 size: 14 residues. Germline V gene lookup returns CDR1 MNHEY and CDR2 SVGEGT. After removal of 6 bases from V and 4 bases from J, the junction contained 7 bases not matched to a gene. Here the CDR3 DNA reads TGTGCCAGCAGGGCGGGACAGGGAGTTTACGAGCAGTACTTC. As protein: CASRAGQGVYEQYF.

In this sample, this clonotype turned up many times. The J gene is TRBJ2-1, the V gene TRBV18; 8 positions agree with TRBD2. V lost 0 bases, J lost 4 bases, and 2 bases stayed unmatched. Per germline, CDR1 KGHSH and CDR2 LQKENI. This CDR3 contains 15 residues. The CDR3 DNA follows: TGTGCCAGCTCACCACCTGGGACTAGATACAATGAGCAGTTCTTC. Translated: CASSPPGTRYNEQFF.

This clonotype has a count of ten or more. The chain links TRBV20-1 to TRBJ2-3; D gene unclear. The V gene lost 1 base and the J gene lost 2 bases, with 13 bases spanning the gap. CDR3 length equals 15 residues. Germline V gene lookup returns CDR1 DFQATT and CDR2 SNEGSKA (reference sequence). This CDR3 reads CSARVAPSLTDTQYF. The CDR3 region has the DNA TGCAGTGCTAGAGTGGCGCCCAGCCTCACAGATACGCAGTATTTT.

This clonotype occurred many times. V usage is TRBV12-3 or TRBV12-4 and J usage is TRBJ1-5, with unresolved D. The CDR3 is made up of 15 amino acids. V was clipped by 6 bases and J by 11 bases, with 23 bases between them. For the CDR3, the DNA is TGTGCCAGCAGCACCACGTCATTTAGGTCTTCGGCCCAGCATTTT. This encodes CASSTTSFRSSAQHF.

Ten or more counts support this clonotype. The genes are TRBV5-6 and TRBJ2-5; TRBD1 matches 11 bases. The CDR3 runs to 17 residues. Per the germline V gene, CDR1 is SGHDT and CDR2 is YYEEEE. Losses at the gene ends were 6 bases for V and 4 bases for J; bases not matched to a gene: 14. This CDR3 reads CASTPLRVGQGVETQYF. The DNA of the CDR3 is TGTGCCAGCACACCCCTTAGGGTGGGACAGGGGGTAGAGACCCAGTACTTC.

This clonotype was recorded a few times. The V call is TRBV29-1, the J call TRBJ1-2; no definite D call. Germline V CDR1 and CDR2: SQVTM, ANQGSEA. V was clipped by 4 bases and J by 5 bases, with 11 bases between them. This CDR3 has 12 amino acids. Written as DNA, the CDR3 is TGCAGCGTTGTCGTACCTACGTATGGCTACACCTTC. Translation: CSVVVPTYGYTF. Full variable domain (rest looked up from reference TRBV29-1 and TRBJ1-2): SAVISQKPSRDICQRGTSLTIQCQVDSQVTMMFWYRQQPGQSLTLIATANQGSEATYESGFVIDKFPISRPNLTFSTLTVSNMSPEDSSIYLCSVVVPTYGYTFGSGTRLTVV.

This clonotype occurred a few times. V gene TRBV12-3 or TRBV12-4 combines with J gene TRBJ2-5; D is perhaps TRBD2 (7 bases). The ends were cut back, 6 bases at V and 5 bases at J, with 19 bases in the middle. CDR3 length equals 15 residues. The CDR3, as DNA: TGTGCCAGCAGCCCTAGGGGGGGCGCAATGGAGACCCAGTACTTC. As protein: CASSPRGGAMETQYF.

This clonotype has a count of ten or more. This chain connects TRBV27 to TRBJ2-1; 8 positions agree with TRBD1. The CDR3 is 13 residues long. The germline CDR1 and CDR2 sequences are MNHEY and SMNVEV (reference sequence). Unmatched junction bases numbered 11, after V lost 10 bases and J lost 9 bases. CDR3 nucleotide sequence: TGTGCCACCCGGACAGGGATTGTCGGTGAGCAGTTCTTC. This encodes CATRTGIVGEQFF.

V gene TRBV7-8 combines with J gene TRBJ2-2; 7 nucleotides match TRBD2. The CDR3 contains 13 residues. The J segment lost 5 bases and the V segment lost 10 bases, leaving 7 bases of the junction unmatched. Germline values: CDR1 SGHVS, CDR2 FQNEAQ. As DNA, the CDR3 is TGTGCCATTTCGTGGGGGGGGACCGGGGAGCTGTTTTTT. As protein: CAISWGGTGELFF.

J is TRBJ2-5 and V is TRBV5-4, with 9 bases identical to TRBD2. Germline CDR1 is SGHNT and CDR2 is YYREEE (reference sequence). The CDR3 runs to 16 residues. The V and J ends lost 4 bases and 0 bases, in that order; junction bases with no gene match: 7. The CDR3 bases are TGTGCCAGCAGCCCCGTAGCGGGAGTCAACCAAGAGACCCAGTACTTC. It is translated as CASSPVAGVNQETQYF.

The sample holds many counts of this clonotype. The V gene is TRBV6-5, the J gene TRBJ2-7, with D possibly matching TRBD1 (6 bases). Trimming shortened V by 4 bases and J by 2 bases, and 15 bases separated the two germline ends. CDR1 MNHEY and CDR2 SVGAGI come from the germline V gene. The CDR3 length is 15 residues. In DNA, the CDR3 is TGTGCCAGCAGTTCTAGCAATACAGGGACCTACGAGCAGTACTTC. As protein: CASSSSNTGTYEQYF.

This clonotype was seen a few times. V usage is TRBV11-2 and J usage is TRBJ1-1, with D possibly TRBD1 on 6 matching bases. The V gene lost 7 bases and the J gene lost 3 bases, with 18 bases spanning the gap. CDR3 size: 15 residues. Germline V gives CDR1 SGHAT, CDR2 FQNNGV. The CDR3 bases are TGTGCCAGCACCACGAACAGGGCTTTGGACACTGAAGCTTTCTTT. Translation: CASTTNRALDTEAFF.

The rearrangement links TRBV12-3 or TRBV12-4 to TRBJ2-5; 10 bases map to TRBD2. V shed 5 bases and J 5 bases; nucleotides not matched to a gene: 14. The CDR3 has 17 residues. The chain's CDR3 is CASSQMTASGSRETQYF. CDR3 DNA: TGTGCCAGCAGTCAGATGACCGCTAGCGGGAGTCGGGAGACCCAGTACTTC.

In this sample, this clonotype turned up a few times. The rearrangement links TRBV19 to TRBJ2-2, with no clear D. From germline, CDR1 is LNHDA and CDR2 SQIVND (reference sequence). This CDR3 comprises 16 residues. V was shortened by 3 bases and J by 2 bases, with 13 bases between the two germline ends. The CDR3 DNA follows: TGTGCCAGTAGTATGTTTCAGGCAACTAACACCGGGGAGCTGTTTTTT. Residues: CASSMFQATNTGELFF.

With regard to this clonotype: Just one base apart from a much larger clone, this may be a read error. The chain carries TRBV29-1 and TRBJ2-1; D is perhaps TRBD1 or TRBD2 (5 bases each). Germline values: CDR1 SQVTM, CDR2 ANQGSEA. The CDR3 loop spans 14 amino acids. As DNA, the CDR3 is TGCAGCGCTGAATCAGGGACCCTGGACAATGAGCAGTTCTTC. Residues: CSAESGTLDNEQFF.

This clonotype was seen repeatedly, ten times or more. The V and J genes are TRBV15 and TRBJ2-5, with TRBD2 matching 12 bases. The CDR3 has 16 residues. The V gene's germline CDR1 is LNHNV and CDR2 YYDKDF (reference sequence). V shed 11 bases, J shed 5 bases, and the junction held 15 bases outside the gene matches. CDR3 protein: CAAGPSGRAKVETQYF. The CDR3 nucleotides read TGTGCCGCAGGGCCTAGCGGGAGGGCCAAGGTTGAGACCCAGTACTTC.

This clonotype was seen ten or more times. The chain has TRBV12-3 or TRBV12-4 and TRBJ1-2; 7 positions match TRBD1. The trim removed 3 bases at V and 6 bases at J, leaving 10 bases unmatched. The CDR3 is made up of 15 amino acids. The CDR3, as DNA: TGTGCCAGCAGTTTCGCGCTCGGTGACAGGGATGGCTACACCTTC. Protein sequence: CASSFALGDRDGYTF.